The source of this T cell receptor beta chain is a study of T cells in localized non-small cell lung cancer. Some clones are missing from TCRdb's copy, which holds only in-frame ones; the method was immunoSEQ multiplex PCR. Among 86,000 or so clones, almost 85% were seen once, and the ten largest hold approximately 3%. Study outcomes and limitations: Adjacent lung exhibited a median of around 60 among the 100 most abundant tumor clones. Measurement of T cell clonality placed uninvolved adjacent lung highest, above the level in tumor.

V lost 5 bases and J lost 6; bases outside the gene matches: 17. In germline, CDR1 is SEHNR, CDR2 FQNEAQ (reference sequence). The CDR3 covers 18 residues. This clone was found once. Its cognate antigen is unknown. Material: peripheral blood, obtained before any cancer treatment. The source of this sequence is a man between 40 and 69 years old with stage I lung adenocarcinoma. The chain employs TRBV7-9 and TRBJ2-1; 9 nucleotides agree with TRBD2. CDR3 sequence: CASSPTEASGKGFNEQFF. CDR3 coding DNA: TGTGCCAGCAGCCCGACAGAGGCTAGCGGGAAAGGTTTCAATGAGCAGTTCTTC.